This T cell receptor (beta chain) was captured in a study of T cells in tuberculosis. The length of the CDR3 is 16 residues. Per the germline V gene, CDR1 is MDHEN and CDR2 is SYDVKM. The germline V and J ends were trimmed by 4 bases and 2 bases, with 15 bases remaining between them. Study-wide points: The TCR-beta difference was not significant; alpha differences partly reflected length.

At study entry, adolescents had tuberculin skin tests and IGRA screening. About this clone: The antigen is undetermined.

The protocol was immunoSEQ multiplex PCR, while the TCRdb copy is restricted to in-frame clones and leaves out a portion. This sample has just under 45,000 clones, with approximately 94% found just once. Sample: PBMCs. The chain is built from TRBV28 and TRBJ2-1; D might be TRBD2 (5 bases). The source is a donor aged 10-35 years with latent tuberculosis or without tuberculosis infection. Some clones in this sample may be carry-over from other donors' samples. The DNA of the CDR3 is TGTGCCAGCAGTTCAAAGCGGACCCAACCCTACAATGAGCAGTTCTTC. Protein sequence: CASSSKRTQPYNEQFF. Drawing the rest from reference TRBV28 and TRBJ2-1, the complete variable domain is DVKVTQSSRYLVKRTGEKVFLECVQDMDHENMFWYRQDPGLGLRLIYFSYDVKMKEKGDIPEGYSVSREKKERFSLILESASTNQTSMYLCASSSKRTQPYNEQFFGPGTRLTVL.